This T cell receptor beta chain was captured in a study of T-cell reconstitution after alpha-beta-depleted transplantation in children. The CDR3 contains 18 residues. The J segment lost 2 bases and the V segment lost 0 bases, leaving 11 bases of the junction unmatched. From germline, CDR1 is LGHNT and CDR2 FRNRAP. Study-level findings and limits: Surviving recipient T cells and thymic progenitors accounted for the high day-60 TCRbeta diversity observed in some patients. Where alpha-beta T cells came from about two months after transplant was reportedly several hundred expanded graft clones. Diversity and T-cell counts at one year after transplant derived mostly from new T cells.

Points on this clonotype: What it binds is not known.

This sample's TCRbeta library carried unique molecular identifier barcodes. TCRdb re-analysed the PCR reads in MiXCR, keeping a single row per CDR3 protein. The repertoire includes 580,000 or so distinct CDR3 sequences, approximately 22% of them detected once, and roughly 15% sits in the top ten. The sample consisted of PBMCs, mostly from graft donor cells, taken 360 days after TCRalphabeta/CD19-depleted stem cell transplant. The chain has TRBV12-5 and TRBJ2-5; TRBD2 matches at 8 bases. The sequence was collected from a boy younger than two who had a stem cell transplant for acute myeloid leukemia, so the T cells may come from the graft donor. Written as DNA, the CDR3 is TGTGCTAGTGGTTTGGTACAGGATAGCGGGGTAGAGCAAGAGACCCAGTACTTC. It is translated as CASGLVQDSGVEQETQYF.